A single count supports the clone carrying this T cell receptor beta chain. The antigen remains unidentified. This specimen belongs to a study of shared clonotypes between healthy human individuals. The repertoire was sequenced with immunoSEQ multiplex PCR; TCRdb's copy has only in-frame clones and lacks some. The repertoire includes roughly 2.2 million clones, around 90% of them detected once, and about 0.36% sits in the top ten. Findings and caveats of the study: A handful of donors showed sharing of approximately 5% of naive CD4 clonotypes.

Trimming took 5 bases from V and 2 from J; bases not matched to a gene: 7. Per germline, CDR1 MNHEY and CDR2 SVGAGI. The CDR3 has 15 amino acids. V and J are TRBV6-5 and TRBJ2-7; 9 bases are a match to TRBD1. Material: naive CD4+ T cells from PBMCs. Subset given: CD45RA+ positively selected. This TCR was sampled from a man between 18 and 35 years old in good health. Some clones in this sample may be carry-over from other donors' samples. CDR3 protein: CASSRGQGNPYEQYF. The CDR3 DNA is TGTGCCAGCAGTCGCGGACAGGGGAATCCCTACGAGCAGTACTTC.